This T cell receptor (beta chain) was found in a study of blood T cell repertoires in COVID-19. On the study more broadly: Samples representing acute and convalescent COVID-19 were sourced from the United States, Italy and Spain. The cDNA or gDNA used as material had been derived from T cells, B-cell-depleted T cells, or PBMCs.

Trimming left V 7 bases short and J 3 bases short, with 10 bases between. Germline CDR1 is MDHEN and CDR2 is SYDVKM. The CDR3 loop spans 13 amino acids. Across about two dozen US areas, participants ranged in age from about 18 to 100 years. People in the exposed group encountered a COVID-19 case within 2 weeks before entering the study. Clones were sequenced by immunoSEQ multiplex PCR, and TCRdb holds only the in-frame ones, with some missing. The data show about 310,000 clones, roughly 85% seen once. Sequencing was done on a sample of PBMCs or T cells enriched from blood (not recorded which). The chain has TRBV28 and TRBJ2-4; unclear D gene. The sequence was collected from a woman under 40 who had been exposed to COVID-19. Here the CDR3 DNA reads TGTGCCAGCACCGATTCCGGCAAAAACATTCAGTACTTC. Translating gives CASTDSGKNIQYF. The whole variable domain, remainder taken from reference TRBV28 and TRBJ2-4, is DVKVTQSSRYLVKRTGEKVFLECVQDMDHENMFWYRQDPGLGLRLIYFSYDVKMKEKGDIPEGYSVSREKKERFSLILESASTNQTSMYLCASTDSGKNIQYFGAGTRLSVL.